This T cell receptor (beta chain) was captured by sequencing in a study of shared clonotypes between healthy human individuals. It was CD45RO-negative cells, positively selected for CCR7, that made up naive CD8 cells, with terminally differentiated effector memory CD45RA+ cells excluded. CDR1 and CDR2 (germline): MGHRA, YSYEKL. This CDR3 spans 14 amino acids. As concerns this clone: One end of the junction does not line up with germline, which may come from a read error.

The assay was immunoSEQ multiplex PCR, and TCRdb's table has in-frame clones only and misses some. This sample has roughly 590,000 clones, with around 95% found just once. The genes are TRBV4-1 and TRBJ2-7, with TRBD1 identical over 10 bases. This receptor was identified in a woman aged 30 to 39 in good health. Specimen: naive CD8+ T cells sorted from blood. This chain's CDR3 is CASSPADRGHEQYF. The CDR3 DNA reads TGTGCCAGCAGCCCCGCCGACAGGGGGCACGAGCAGTACTTC.